Listed below are T cell receptor beta chains from one sample, sequenced in a study of cytomegalovirus exposure and HLA in healthy donors. The protocol was immunoSEQ multiplex PCR, while the TCRdb copy is restricted to in-frame clones and leaves out a portion. The profile shows roughly 89,000 clones, approximately 80% of them singletons. The sample was PBMCs. The receptors come from a woman aged 25 to 39 in good health and CMV-seronegative. Both conserved end residues are trimmed from each CDR3.

cdr3_aa: ASSLFQGDQPQH
v_call: TRBV7-2

cdr3_aa: ASSPPPREGANTGELF
v_call: TRBV18

cdr3_aa: ASSLVDRAYNEQF
v_call: TRBV27

cdr3_aa: AIKGQVNTEAF
v_call: TRBV10-3

cdr3_aa: ASREGQGAQSQY
v_call: TRBV2

cdr3_aa: SAGTSYEQY
v_call: TRBV20-1

cdr3_aa: ASSPRGESSYEQY
v_call: TRBV28

cdr3_aa: ASSIPPGMGTDTQY
v_call: TRBV19

cdr3_aa: ASSQEYSGRGWEKLF
v_call: TRBV4-1

cdr3_aa: ASSGTANTGELF
v_call: TRBV5-1

cdr3_aa: ASSPGQGIAQPQH
v_call: TRBV18

cdr3_aa: ASSESQGYDGYT
v_call: TRBV2

cdr3_aa: ASSLVQGREQY
v_call: TRBV5-1

cdr3_aa: ASSARWDRGPFMNTEAF
v_call: TRBV19

cdr3_aa: ASSVDPGGDNEQF
v_call: TRBV9

cdr3_aa: ASSYPSNTGELF
v_call: TRBV6-6

cdr3_aa: ASTGQMNTEAF
v_call: TRBV28

cdr3_aa: ASSPAGSMNTEAF
v_call: TRBV18

cdr3_aa: ASSQDEQGNYGYT
v_call: TRBV4-2

cdr3_aa: ASSPWGGREKLF
v_call: TRBV14

cdr3_aa: ASSKGLAGNYEQY
v_call: TRBV6-1

cdr3_aa: ASGAGGGPMNTEAF
v_call: TRBV5-1

cdr3_aa: ASSYRDETQY
v_call: TRBV7-9

cdr3_aa: ASRAGGRGHGSYNSPLH
v_call: TRBV28

cdr3_aa: ASSGTSGRAPGPDTQY
v_call: TRBV25-1

cdr3_aa: ASSPVFRGPTGELF
v_call: TRBV28

cdr3_aa: ASSSPGQGGEQY
v_call: TRBV5-1

cdr3_aa: ASSWTSGTDTQY
v_call: TRBV5-1

cdr3_aa: ASSLGTFWDEQF
v_call: TRBV5-1

cdr3_aa: ASSARQDDEAF
v_call: TRBV7-9

cdr3_aa: AAGRRQGWSEQY
v_call: TRBV2

cdr3_aa: ASSRLVESYEQY
v_call: TRBV7-2

cdr3_aa: ASSIGTGAETQY
v_call: TRBV19

cdr3_aa: ASGRGQGGELF
v_call: TRBV6-5

cdr3_aa: ASSSSRSGSEAF
v_call: TRBV11-3

cdr3_aa: ASSLAGNTGELF
v_call: TRBV5-1

cdr3_aa: ASSLALGSYEQY
v_call: TRBV28

cdr3_aa: ASSQVLGRLGYEQY
v_call: TRBV14

cdr3_aa: ASSSPPGLAIHYEQY
v_call: TRBV5-1

cdr3_aa: ASSPAGGEQY
v_call: TRBV7-3

cdr3_aa: ASSSGQAGNEKLF
v_call: TRBV28

cdr3_aa: ASSPERNQPQH
v_call: TRBV2

cdr3_aa: ATSPRQGRVAEAF
v_call: TRBV15

cdr3_aa: ASSLNRGSAFEQF
v_call: TRBV11-2

cdr3_aa: AWSVTGDQPQH
v_call: TRBV30

cdr3_aa: ASSVPFKAGGPETQY
v_call: TRBV9

cdr3_aa: ASSDRSGSVREQF
v_call: TRBV6-4

cdr3_aa: ATPAEGGDGSSNQPQH
v_call: TRBV5-3

cdr3_aa: ASSLGTGGTEAF
v_call: TRBV5-1

cdr3_aa: ASRILVGNEQF
v_call: TRBV27